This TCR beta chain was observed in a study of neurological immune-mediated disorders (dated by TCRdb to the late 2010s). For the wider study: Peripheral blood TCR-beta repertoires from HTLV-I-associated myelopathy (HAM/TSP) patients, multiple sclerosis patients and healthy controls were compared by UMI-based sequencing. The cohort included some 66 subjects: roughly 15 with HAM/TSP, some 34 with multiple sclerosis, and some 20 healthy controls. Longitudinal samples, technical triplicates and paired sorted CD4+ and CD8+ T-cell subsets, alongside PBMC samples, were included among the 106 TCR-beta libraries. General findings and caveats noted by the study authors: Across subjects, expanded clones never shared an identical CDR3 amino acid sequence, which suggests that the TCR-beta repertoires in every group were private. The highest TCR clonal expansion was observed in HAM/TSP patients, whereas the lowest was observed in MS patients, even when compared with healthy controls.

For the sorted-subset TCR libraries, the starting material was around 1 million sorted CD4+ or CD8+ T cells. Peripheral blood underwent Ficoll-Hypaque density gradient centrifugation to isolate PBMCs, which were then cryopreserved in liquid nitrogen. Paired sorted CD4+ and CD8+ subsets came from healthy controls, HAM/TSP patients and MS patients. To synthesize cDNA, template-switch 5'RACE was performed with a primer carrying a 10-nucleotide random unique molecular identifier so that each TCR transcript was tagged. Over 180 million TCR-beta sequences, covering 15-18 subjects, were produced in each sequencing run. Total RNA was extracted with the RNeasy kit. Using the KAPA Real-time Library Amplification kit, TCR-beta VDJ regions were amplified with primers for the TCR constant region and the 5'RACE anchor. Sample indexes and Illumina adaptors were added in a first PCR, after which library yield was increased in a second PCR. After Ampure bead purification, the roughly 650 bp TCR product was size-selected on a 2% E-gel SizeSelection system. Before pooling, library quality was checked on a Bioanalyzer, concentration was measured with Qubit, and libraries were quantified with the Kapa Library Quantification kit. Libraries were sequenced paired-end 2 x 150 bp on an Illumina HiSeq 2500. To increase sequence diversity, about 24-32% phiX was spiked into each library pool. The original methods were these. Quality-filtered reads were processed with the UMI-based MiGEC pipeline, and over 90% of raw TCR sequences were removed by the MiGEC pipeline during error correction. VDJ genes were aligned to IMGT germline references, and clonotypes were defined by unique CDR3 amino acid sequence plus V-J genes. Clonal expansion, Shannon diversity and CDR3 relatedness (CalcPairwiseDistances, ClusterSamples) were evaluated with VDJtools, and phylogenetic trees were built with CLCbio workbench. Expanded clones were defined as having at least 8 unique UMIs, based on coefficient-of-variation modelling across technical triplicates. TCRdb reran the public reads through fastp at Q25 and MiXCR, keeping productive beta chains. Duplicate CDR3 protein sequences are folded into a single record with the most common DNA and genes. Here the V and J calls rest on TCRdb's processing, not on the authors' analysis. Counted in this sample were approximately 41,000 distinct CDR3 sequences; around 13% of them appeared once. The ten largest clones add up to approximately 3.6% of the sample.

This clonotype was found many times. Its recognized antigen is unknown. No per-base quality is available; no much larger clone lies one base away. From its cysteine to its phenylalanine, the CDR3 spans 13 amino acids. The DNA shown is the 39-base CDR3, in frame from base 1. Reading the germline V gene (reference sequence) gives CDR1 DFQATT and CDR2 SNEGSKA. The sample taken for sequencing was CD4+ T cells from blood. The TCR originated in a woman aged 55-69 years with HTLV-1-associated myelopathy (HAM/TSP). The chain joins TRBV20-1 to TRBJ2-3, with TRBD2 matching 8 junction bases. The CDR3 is CKMAGGLTDTQYF. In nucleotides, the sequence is TGCAAAATGGCGGGGGGATTAACAGATACGCAGTATTTT.